These 3 T cell receptor beta chains share one sample of origin, sequenced in a study of shared clonotypes between healthy human individuals (TCRdb year 2020). The library was built by means of the immunoSEQ multiplex PCR assay. Not all clones reach the TCRdb copy of this immuneACCESS table, which keeps in-frame sequences only. Checked studies attribute under half of the gap to unresolved V genes and leave the rest unexplained. The sample contains over 2 million clones, over 85% of them found a single time. 0.13% of the sample is in the top ten clones. The sample taken for sequencing was naive CD4+ T cells sorted from blood. The cell subset or site label corresponds to: CD45RA+ positively selected. The receptors were gathered from a man between 18 and 35 years old in good health.

The gene calls are TRBV7-2 and TRBJ1-5, with D tentatively TRBD1 (5 bases). This CDR3 is built from 15 residues. Germline CDR1 SGHTA, CDR2 FQGNSA. Trimming took 0 bases from V and 7 from J, leaving 13 bases between them. CDR3 amino acids: CASSLAVGTQQPQHF. The CDR3, as DNA: TGTGCCAGCAGCTTAGCTGTAGGGACCCAACAGCCCCAGCATTTT.

This clone was picked up one time. This rearrangement joins TRBV5-1 to TRBJ2-7; tentatively, D is TRBD1 or TRBD2 (5 bases each). The CDR3 covers 15 residues. Germline V gene sequence: CDR1 SGHRS, CDR2 YFSETQ. The germline V and J ends were trimmed by 0 bases and 2 bases, with 12 bases remaining between them. DNA for the CDR3: TGCGCCAGCAGCTTGGCTTGGGGACGGACCTACGAGCAGTACTTC. Its protein is CASSLAWGRTYEQYF.

This clone was found once. J is TRBJ1-3 and V is TRBV19; unclear D gene. V lost 5 bases and J lost 1, with 12 bases in between. The germline V gene encodes CDR1 LNHDA and CDR2 SQIVND (reference sequence). The CDR3 extends over 15 amino acids. The CDR3 DNA reads as TGTGCCAGTAGTTCTCACGGGAGTTCTGGAAACACCATATATTTT. It codes for CASSSHGSSGNTIYF.